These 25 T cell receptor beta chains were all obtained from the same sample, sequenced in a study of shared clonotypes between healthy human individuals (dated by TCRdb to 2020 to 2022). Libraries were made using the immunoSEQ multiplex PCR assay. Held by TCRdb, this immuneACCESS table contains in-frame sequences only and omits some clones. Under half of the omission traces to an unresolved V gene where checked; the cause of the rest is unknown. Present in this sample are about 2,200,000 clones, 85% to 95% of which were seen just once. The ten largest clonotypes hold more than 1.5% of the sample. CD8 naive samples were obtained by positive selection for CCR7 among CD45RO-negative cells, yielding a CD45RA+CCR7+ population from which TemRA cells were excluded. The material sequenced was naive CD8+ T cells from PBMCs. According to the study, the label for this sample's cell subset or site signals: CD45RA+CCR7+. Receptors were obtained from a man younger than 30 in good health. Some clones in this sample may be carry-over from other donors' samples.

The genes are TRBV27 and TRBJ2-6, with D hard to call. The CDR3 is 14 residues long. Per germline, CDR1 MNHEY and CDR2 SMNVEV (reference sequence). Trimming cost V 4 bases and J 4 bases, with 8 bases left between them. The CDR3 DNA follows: TGTGCCAGCAGTTGGGTGGGGGGGGCCAACGTCCTGACTTTC. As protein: CASSWVGGANVLTF. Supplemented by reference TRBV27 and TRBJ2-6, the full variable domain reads EAQVTQNPRYLITVTGKKLTVTCSQNMNHEYMSWYRQDPGLGLRQIYYSMNVEVTDKGDVPEGYKVSRKEKRNFPLILESPSPNQTSLYFCASSWVGGANVLTFGAGSRLTVL.

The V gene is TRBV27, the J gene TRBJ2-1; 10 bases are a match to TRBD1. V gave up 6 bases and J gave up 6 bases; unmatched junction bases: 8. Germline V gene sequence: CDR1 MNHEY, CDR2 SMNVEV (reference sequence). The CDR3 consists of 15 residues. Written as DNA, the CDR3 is TGTGCCAGCAGGAACCGGGACAGGGGACCCAATGAGCAGTTCTTC. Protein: CASRNRDRGPNEQFF.

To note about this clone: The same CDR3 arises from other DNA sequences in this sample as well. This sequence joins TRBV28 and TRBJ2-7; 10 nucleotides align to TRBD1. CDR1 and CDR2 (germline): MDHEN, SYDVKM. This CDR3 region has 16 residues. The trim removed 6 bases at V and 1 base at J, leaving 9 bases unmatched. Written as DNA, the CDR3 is TGTGCCAGCAGCCCCGCCGGGACAGGGGTATCCTACGAGCAGTACTTC. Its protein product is CASSPAGTGVSYEQYF.

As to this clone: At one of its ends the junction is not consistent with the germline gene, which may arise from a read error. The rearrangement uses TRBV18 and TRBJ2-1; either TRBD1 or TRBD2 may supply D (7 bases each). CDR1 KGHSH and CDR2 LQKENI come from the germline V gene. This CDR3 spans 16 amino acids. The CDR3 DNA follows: TGTGCCAGCTCACCCCAAGACAGGGATCAGGGACTAAGAGGGATCTTC. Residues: CASSPQDRDQGLRGIF. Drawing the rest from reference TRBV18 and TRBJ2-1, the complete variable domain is NAGVMQNPRHLVRRRGQEARLRCSPMKGHSHVYWYRQLPEEGLKFMVYLQKENIIDESGMPKERFSAEFPKEGPSILRIQQVVRGDSAAYFCASSPQDRDQGLRGIFGPGTRLTVL.

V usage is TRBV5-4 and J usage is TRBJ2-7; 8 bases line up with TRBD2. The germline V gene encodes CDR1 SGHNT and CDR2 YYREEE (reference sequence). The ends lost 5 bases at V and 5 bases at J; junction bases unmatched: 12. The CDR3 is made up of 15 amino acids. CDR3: CASSPRGLGDNEQYF. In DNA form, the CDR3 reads TGTGCCAGCAGTCCTCGGGGACTAGGCGACAACGAGCAGTACTTC.

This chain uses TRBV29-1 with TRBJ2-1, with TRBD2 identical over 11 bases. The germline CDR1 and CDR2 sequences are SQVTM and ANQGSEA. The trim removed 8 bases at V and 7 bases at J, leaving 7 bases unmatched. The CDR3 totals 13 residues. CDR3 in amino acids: CSPRLAGRNEQFF. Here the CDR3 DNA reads TGCAGCCCAAGACTAGCGGGAAGGAATGAGCAGTTCTTC.

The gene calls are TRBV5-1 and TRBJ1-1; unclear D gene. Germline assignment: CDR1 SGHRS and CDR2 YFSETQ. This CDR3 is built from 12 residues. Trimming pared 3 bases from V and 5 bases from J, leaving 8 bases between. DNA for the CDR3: TGCGCCAGCAGCTCGGTAGGGACTGAAGCTTTCTTT. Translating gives CASSSVGTEAFF.

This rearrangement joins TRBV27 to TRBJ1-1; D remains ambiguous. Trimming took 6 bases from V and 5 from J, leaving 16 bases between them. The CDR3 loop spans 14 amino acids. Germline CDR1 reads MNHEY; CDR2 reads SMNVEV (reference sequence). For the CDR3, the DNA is TGTGCCAGCAGCCCCTATGCCGGGGTAACTGAAGCTTTCTTT. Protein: CASSPYAGVTEAFF.

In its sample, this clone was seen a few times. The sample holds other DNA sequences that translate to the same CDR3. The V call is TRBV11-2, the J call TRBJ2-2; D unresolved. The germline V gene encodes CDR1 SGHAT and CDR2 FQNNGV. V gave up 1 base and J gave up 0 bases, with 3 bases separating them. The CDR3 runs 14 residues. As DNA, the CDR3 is TGTGCCAGCAGCTTAGGTTCGAACACCGGGGAGCTGTTTTTT. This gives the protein CASSLGSNTGELFF. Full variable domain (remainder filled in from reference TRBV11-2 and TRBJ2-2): EAGVAQSPRYKIIEKRQSVAFWCNPISGHATLYWYQQILGQGPKLLIQFQNNGVVDDSQLPKDRFSAERLKGVDSTLKIQPAKLEDSAVYLCASSLGSNTGELFFGEGSRLTVL.

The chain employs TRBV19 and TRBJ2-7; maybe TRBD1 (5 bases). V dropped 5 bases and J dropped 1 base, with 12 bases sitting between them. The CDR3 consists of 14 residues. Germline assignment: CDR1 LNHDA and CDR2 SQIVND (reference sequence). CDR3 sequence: CASSQGIASYEQYF. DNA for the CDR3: TGTGCCAGTAGTCAGGGTATCGCTTCCTACGAGCAGTACTTC. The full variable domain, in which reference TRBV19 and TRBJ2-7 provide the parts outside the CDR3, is DGGITQSPKYLFRKEGQNVTLSCEQNLNHDAMYWYRQDPGQGLRLIYYSQIVNDFQKGDIAEGYSVSREKKESFPLTVTSAQKNPTAFYLCASSQGIASYEQYFGPGTRLTVT.

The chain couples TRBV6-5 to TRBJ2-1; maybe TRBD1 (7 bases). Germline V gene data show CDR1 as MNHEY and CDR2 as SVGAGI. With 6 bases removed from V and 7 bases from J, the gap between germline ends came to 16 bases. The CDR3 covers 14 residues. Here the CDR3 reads CASSDGAGGNEQFF. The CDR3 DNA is TGTGCCAGCAGCGACGGGGCAGGGGGGAATGAGCAGTTCTTC.

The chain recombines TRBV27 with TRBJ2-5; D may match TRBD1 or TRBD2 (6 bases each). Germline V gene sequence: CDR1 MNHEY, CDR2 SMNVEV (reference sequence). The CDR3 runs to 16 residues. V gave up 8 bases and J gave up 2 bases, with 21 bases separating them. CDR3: CASGPGWGAGQETQYF. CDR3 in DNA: TGTGCCAGCGGACCGGGTTGGGGGGCCGGGCAAGAGACCCAGTACTTC.

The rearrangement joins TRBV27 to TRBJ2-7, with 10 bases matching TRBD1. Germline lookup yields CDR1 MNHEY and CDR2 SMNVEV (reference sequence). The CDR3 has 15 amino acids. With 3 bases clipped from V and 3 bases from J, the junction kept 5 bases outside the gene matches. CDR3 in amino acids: CASSFPGTGVYEQYF. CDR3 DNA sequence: TGTGCCAGCAGTTTTCCCGGGACAGGGGTCTACGAGCAGTACTTC.

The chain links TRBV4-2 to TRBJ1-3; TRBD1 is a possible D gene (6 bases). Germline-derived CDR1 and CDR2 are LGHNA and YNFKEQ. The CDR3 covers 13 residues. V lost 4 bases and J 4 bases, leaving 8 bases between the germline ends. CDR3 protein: CASSLGQGNTIYF. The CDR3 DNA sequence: TGTGCCAGCAGCCTAGGACAGGGAAACACCATATATTTT.

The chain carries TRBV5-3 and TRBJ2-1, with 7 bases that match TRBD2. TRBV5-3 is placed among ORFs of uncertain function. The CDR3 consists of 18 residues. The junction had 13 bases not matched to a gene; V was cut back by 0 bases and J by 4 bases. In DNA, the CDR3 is TGTGCCAGAAGCTTGGTCCATTCCGGGACTACGCGATACAATGAGCAGTTCTTC. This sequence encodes CARSLVHSGTTRYNEQFF.

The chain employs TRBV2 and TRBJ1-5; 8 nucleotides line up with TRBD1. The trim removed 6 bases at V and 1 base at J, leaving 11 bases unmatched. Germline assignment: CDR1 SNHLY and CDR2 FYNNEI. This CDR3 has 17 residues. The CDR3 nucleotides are TGTGCCAGCAGCGGGCTAGGACAGGGCATGAGCAATCAGCCCCAGCATTTT. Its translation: CASSGLGQGMSNQPQHF.

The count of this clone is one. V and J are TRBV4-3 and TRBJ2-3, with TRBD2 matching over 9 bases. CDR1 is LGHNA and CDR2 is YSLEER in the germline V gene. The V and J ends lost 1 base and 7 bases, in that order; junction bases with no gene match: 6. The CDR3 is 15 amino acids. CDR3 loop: CASSQGTSASNTQYF. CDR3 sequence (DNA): TGCGCCAGCAGCCAAGGGACTAGCGCCTCCAATACGCAGTATTTT.

The CDR3 region is CASSTTDTFYGYTF. Here the CDR3 DNA reads TGTGCCAGCAGCACAACCGACACTTTCTACGGCTACACCTTC. V and J are TRBV7-9 and TRBJ1-2; unclear D gene. V lost 5 bases and J 8 bases, leaving 18 bases between the germline ends. Germline assignment: CDR1 SEHNR and CDR2 FQNEAQ (reference sequence). The CDR3 consists of 14 residues.

The CDR3 spells CASSKRLVNTEAFF. CDR3 DNA: TGTGCCAGTAGTAAACGACTAGTGAACACTGAAGCTTTCTTT. The chain uses TRBV19 and TRBJ1-1; D uncertain. This CDR3 spans 14 amino acids. With 4 bases removed from V and 0 bases from J, the gap between germline ends came to 9 bases. CDR1 is LNHDA, CDR2 SQIVND, per germline (reference sequence). The full variable domain, with the rest looked up from reference TRBV19 and TRBJ1-1, is DGGITQSPKYLFRKEGQNVTLSCEQNLNHDAMYWYRQDPGQGLRLIYYSQIVNDFQKGDIAEGYSVSREKKESFPLTVTSAQKNPTAFYLCASSKRLVNTEAFFGQGTRLTVV.

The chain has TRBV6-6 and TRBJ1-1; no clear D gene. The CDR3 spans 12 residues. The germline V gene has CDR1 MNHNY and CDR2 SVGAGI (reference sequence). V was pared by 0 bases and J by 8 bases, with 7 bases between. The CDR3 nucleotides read TGTGCCAGCAGTTACTCGGAGACAGAAGCTTTCTTT. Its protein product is CASSYSETEAFF.

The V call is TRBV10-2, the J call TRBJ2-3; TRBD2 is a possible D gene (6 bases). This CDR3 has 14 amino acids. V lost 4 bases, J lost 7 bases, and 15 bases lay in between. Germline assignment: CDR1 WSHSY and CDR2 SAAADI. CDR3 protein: CASSGAGSYNTQYF. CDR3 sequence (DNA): TGCGCCAGCAGTGGGGCGGGATCTTATAATACGCAGTATTTT.

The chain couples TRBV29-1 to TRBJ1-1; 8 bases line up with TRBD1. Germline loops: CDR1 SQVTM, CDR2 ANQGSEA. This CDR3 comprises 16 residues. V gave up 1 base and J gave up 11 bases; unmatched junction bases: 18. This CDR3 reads CSVEASMGQVPPGAFF. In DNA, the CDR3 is TGCAGCGTTGAAGCGAGTATGGGACAGGTCCCCCCGGGCGCTTTCTTT.

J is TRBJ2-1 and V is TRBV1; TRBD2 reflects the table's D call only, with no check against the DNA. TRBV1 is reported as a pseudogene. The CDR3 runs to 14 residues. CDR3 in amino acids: CTSRRDRSYNEQFF. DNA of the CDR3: TGCACCAGCAGGCGGGATAGGTCCTACAATGAGCAGTTCTTC.

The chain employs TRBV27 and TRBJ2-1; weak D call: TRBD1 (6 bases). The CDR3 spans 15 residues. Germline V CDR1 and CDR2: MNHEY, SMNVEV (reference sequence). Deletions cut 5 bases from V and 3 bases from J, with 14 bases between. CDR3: CASSVTGTLYNEQFF. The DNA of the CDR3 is TGTGCCAGCAGTGTGACCGGGACACTCTACAATGAGCAGTTCTTC.

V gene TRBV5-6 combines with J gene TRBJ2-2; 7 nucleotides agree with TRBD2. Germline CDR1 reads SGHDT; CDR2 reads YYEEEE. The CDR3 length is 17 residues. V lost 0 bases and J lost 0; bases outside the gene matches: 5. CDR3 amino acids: CASSLDVGGPNTGELFF. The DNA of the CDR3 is TGTGCCAGCAGCTTGGATGTGGGAGGGCCGAACACCGGGGAGCTGTTTTTT.